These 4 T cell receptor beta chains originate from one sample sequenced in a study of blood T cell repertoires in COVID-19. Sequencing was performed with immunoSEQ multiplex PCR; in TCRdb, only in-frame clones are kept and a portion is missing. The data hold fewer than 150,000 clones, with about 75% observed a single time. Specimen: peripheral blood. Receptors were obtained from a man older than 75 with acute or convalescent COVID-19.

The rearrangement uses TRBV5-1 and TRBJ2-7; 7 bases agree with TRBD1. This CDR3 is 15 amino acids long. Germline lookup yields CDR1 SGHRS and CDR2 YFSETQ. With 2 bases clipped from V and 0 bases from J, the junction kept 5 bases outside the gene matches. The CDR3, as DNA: TGCGCCAGCAGCTTCACATGGGACAGCTCCTACGAGCAGTACTTC. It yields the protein CASSFTWDSSYEQYF. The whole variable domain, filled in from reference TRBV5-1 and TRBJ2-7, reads KAGVTQTPRYLIKTRGQQVTLSCSPISGHRSVSWYQQTPGQGLQFLFEYFSETQRNKGNFPGRFSGRQFSNSRSEMNVSTLELGDSALYLCASSFTWDSSYEQYFGPGTRLTVT.

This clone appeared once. CDR3 nucleotides: TGTGCCAGCACCTCTCCCTTTGGCCCATACTATGGCTACACCTTC. Protein product: CASTSPFGPYYGYTF. The V and J genes are TRBV28 and TRBJ1-2; D is ambiguous. Trimming pared 7 bases from V and 3 bases from J, leaving 18 bases between. The CDR3 loop spans 15 amino acids. The germline V gene has CDR1 MDHEN and CDR2 SYDVKM.

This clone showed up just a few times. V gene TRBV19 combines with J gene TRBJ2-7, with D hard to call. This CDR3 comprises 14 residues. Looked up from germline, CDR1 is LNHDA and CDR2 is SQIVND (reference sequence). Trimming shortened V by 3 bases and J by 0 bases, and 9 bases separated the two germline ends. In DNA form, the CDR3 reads TGTGCCAGTAGTATCTCCAAGAGCTCCTACGAGCAGTACTTC. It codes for CASSISKSSYEQYF.

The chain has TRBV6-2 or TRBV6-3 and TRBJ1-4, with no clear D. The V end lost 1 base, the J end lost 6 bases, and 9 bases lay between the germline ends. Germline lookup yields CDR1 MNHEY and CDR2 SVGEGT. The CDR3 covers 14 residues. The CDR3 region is CASSYWRGDEKLFF. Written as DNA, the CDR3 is TGTGCCAGCAGTTACTGGCGAGGCGATGAAAAACTGTTTTTT.